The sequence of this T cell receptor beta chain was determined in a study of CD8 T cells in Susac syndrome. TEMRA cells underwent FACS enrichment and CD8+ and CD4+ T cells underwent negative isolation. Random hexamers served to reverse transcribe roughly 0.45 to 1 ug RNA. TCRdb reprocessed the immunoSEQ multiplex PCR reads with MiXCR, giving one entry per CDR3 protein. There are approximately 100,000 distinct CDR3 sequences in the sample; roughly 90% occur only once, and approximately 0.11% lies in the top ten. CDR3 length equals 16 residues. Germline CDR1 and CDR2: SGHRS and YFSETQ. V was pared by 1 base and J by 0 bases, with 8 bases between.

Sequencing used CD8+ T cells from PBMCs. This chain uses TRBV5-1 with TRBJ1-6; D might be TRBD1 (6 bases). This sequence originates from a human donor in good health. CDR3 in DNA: TGCGCCAGCAGCTTGACAGGGAGCTCCTATAATTCACCCCTCCACTTT. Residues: CASSLTGSSYNSPLHF.